The clone carrying this T cell receptor beta chain was picked up a small number of times. The antigen remains unidentified. This specimen comes from a study of T cells after yellow fever vaccination. For the study at large: Each low-cell-number fraction was prepared by means of SMART-Seq v4 Ultra Low Input. Study results and limitations: Secondary responses were weaker yet peaked faster, day 5 versus 15. Clonotypes shared by both compartments, CD4 and CD8, made up a small share.

The CDR3 sequence is 13 residues long. The germline V gene has CDR1 SQVTM and CDR2 ANQGSEA. The V segment lost 7 bases and the J segment 6 bases; nucleotides outside the gene matches: 8. TCRdb re-derived calls from the 5' RACE reads in MiXCR, one entry per CDR3 protein. Of 550,000 to 750,000 distinct CDR3 sequences listed, around an eighth were seen once; the top ten hold more than 12%. Specimen: PBMCs, collected on the day of the yellow fever booster vaccination. This TCR was sampled from a man aged 30-40 years who received the YFV17D yellow fever vaccine. This chain joins TRBV29-1 and TRBJ2-2, with 7 bases identical to TRBD1. The DNA for the CDR3 is TGCAGCGCTAAGGGGGCTAGGGCCGGGGAGCTGTTTTTT. This sequence encodes CSAKGARAGELFF.